Shown below are 20 T cell receptor beta chains from a single sample sequenced in a study of cytomegalovirus exposure and HLA in healthy donors (dated by TCRdb to 2016 to 2017). The library relied on the immunoSEQ multiplex PCR assay. The multiplex PCR relied on a mix of 60 forward primers for TCR Vbeta segments and 13 reverse primers for TCR Jbeta segments. TCRdb holds this immuneACCESS table with in-frame rearrangements only. Some clones are missing; in checked studies, unresolved V genes explain under half, and the rest has no known cause. Recorded for this sample are under 200,000 clones; around 80% of them occurred a single time. Of the sample, 8.5% falls within the top ten clones. The specimen sequenced was PBMCs. The receptor set was obtained from a male donor in good health and CMV-seropositive.

This chain uses TRBV19 with TRBJ2-7, with 11 bases matching TRBD2. Looked up from germline, CDR1 is LNHDA and CDR2 is SQIVND (reference sequence). V shed 7 bases and J 4 bases; nucleotides not matched to a gene: 6. The CDR3 is 14 residues long. The CDR3 sequence is CASTDLAGGYEQYF. The CDR3 nucleotides read TGTGCCAGTACCGACCTAGCGGGGGGTTACGAGCAGTACTTC.

The CDR3 DNA follows: TGTGCCAGCAGTCTCTCCAGGGGCTCCTATAATTCACCCCTCCACTTT. Translation: CASSLSRGSYNSPLHF. The chain joins TRBV27 to TRBJ1-6, with a weak D call TRBD1 (6 bases). V shed 5 bases and J shed 0 bases, with 11 bases lying between them. The germline gives CDR1 MNHEY, CDR2 SMNVEV (reference sequence). The CDR3 is made up of 16 amino acids.

The V call is TRBV7-2, the J call TRBJ2-5; the D is unclear. The J call is uncertain, as TRBJ2-7 better fits the DNA end. The CDR3 covers 12 residues. The germline CDR1 and CDR2 sequences are SGHTA and FQGNSA. The DNA of the CDR3 is TGTGCCAGCAGCCGAAGTTTCTACGAGCAGTACTTC. It specifies CASSRSFYEQYF.

The CDR3, as DNA: TGTGCCTGGAGTGAGGGCGGGGGACAGGGAACGGAAGCTTTCTTT. This encodes CAWSEGGGQGTEAFF. V usage is TRBV30 and J usage is TRBJ1-1, with 9 bases identical to TRBD1. The V gene end was trimmed by 1 base and the J gene end by 8 bases; junction bases not matched to a gene: 11. Per the germline V gene, CDR1 is GTSNPN and CDR2 is SVGIG (reference sequence). CDR3 length: 15 amino acids.

CDR3 DNA: TGTGCCAGCAGCCGGGACAACTCCTACGAGCAGTACTTC. As protein: CASSRDNSYEQYF. V usage is TRBV11-2 and J usage is TRBJ2-7; D is perhaps TRBD1 (6 bases). Germline V lookup: CDR1 SGHAT, CDR2 FQNNGV. CDR3 size: 13 residues. Trimming pared 5 bases from V and 0 bases from J, leaving 8 bases between.

This sequence joins TRBV30 and TRBJ2-5; D might be TRBD2 (6 bases). The V gene lost 8 bases and the J gene lost 2 bases, with 15 bases spanning the gap. The CDR3 runs 13 residues. Per the germline V gene, CDR1 is GTSNPN and CDR2 is SVGIG (reference sequence). The CDR3 protein is CARRDLSQETQYF. For the CDR3, the DNA is TGTGCCCGTCGGGACTTATCGCAAGAGACCCAGTACTTC.

This clone was recorded only once. The V call is TRBV27, the J call TRBJ2-7; the D gene is possibly TRBD1 (5 bases). The germline V gene has CDR1 MNHEY and CDR2 SMNVEV (reference sequence). The CDR3 extends over 12 amino acids. V shed 6 bases and J shed 6 bases, with 12 bases lying between them. CDR3 sequence: CASRMTASEQYF. The CDR3 DNA sequence: TGTGCCAGCAGAATGACAGCTAGCGAGCAGTACTTC.

The chain joins TRBV30 to TRBJ1-4; D unclear. Trimming stripped 2 bases from V and 6 bases from J, with 13 bases between. Germline values: CDR1 GTSNPN, CDR2 SVGIG (reference sequence). The CDR3 spans 14 residues. The CDR3 DNA reads TGTGCCTGGAGTCCCTCGTTCCGGGATGAAAAACTGTTTTTT. This codes for CAWSPSFRDEKLFF.

The chain combines TRBV7-2 with TRBJ1-2, with a tentative D call TRBD1 (5 bases). V was shortened by 3 bases and J by 6 bases, with 14 bases between the two germline ends. Per germline, CDR1 SGHTA and CDR2 FQGNSA. The CDR3 loop spans 14 amino acids. This CDR3 reads CASSFREMAHGYTF. As DNA, the CDR3 is TGTGCCAGCAGCTTCAGGGAAATGGCGCATGGCTACACCTTC.

This clone was seen ten or more times. The rearrangement joins TRBV11-2 to TRBJ2-1; D call uncertain. Germline CDR1 is SGHAT and CDR2 is FQNNGV. There are 16 residues in the CDR3. V gave up 2 bases and J gave up 0 bases, with 11 bases separating them. The CDR3 loop is CASSLIGISSYNEQFF. In nucleotides, the CDR3 is TGTGCCAGCAGCTTAATTGGTATCAGCTCCTACAATGAGCAGTTCTTC.

In its sample, this clone was seen once. This chain uses TRBV30 with TRBJ2-3; 11 positions agree with TRBD2. Germline CDR1 reads GTSNPN; CDR2 reads SVGIG (reference sequence). The trim removed 4 bases at V and 3 bases at J, leaving 6 bases unmatched. The CDR3 is made up of 15 amino acids. The CDR3 sequence is CAWNPGLAETDTQYF. CDR3 sequence (DNA): TGTGCCTGGAATCCGGGACTAGCGGAAACAGATACGCAGTATTTT.

The chain carries TRBV29-1 and TRBJ2-1, with D possibly TRBD1 on 6 matching bases. The V and J ends lost 7 bases and 2 bases respectively, with 18 bases between them. CDR1 is SQVTM, CDR2 ANQGSEA, per germline. This CDR3 is built from 15 residues. CDR3 coding DNA: TGCAGCGGTAAACAGACAGGAACTACCTACAATGAGCAGTTCTTC. This translates into CSGKQTGTTYNEQFF.

This sequence joins TRBV11-2 and TRBJ1-2; D call uncertain. This CDR3 contains 14 residues. Germline assignment: CDR1 SGHAT and CDR2 FQNNGV. V lost 0 bases, J lost 7 bases, and 12 bases lay in between. The DNA for the CDR3 is TGTGCCAGCAGCTTAGATCGGAACAGTGTTGGCTACACCTTC. Its translation is CASSLDRNSVGYTF.

The chain couples TRBV7-9 to TRBJ2-1, with 7 bases aligning to TRBD2. Looked up from germline, CDR1 is SEHNR and CDR2 is FQNEAQ (reference sequence). Trimming cost V 5 bases and J 4 bases; bases outside gene matches: 8. This CDR3 has 15 residues. Written as DNA, the CDR3 is TGTGCCAGCAGCCCTCGGGGGGAATCATACAATGAGCAGTTCTTC. It encodes CASSPRGESYNEQFF.

The chain is built from TRBV6-5 and TRBJ1-4; 7 nucleotides align to TRBD1. The trim removed 4 bases at V and 5 bases at J, leaving 10 bases unmatched. Germline CDR1 reads MNHEY; CDR2 reads SVGAGI. The CDR3 has 16 residues. The chain's CDR3 is CASSFLSTGLNEKLFF. Written as DNA, the CDR3 is TGTGCCAGCAGTTTCCTTTCGACAGGGTTAAATGAAAAACTGTTTTTT.

This clone was counted a few times. The chain links TRBV19 to TRBJ1-1, with D unclear. Germline CDR1 is LNHDA and CDR2 is SQIVND (reference sequence). Between the trimmed V and J ends, which lost 11 bases and 4 bases, there was a span of 23 bases. This CDR3 spans 15 amino acids. CDR3 bases: TGTGCCTCTAGGCAATTAGCCGGGGAGGGCACTGAAGCTTTCTTT. Its translation: CASRQLAGEGTEAFF.

The sample holds a few counts of this clone. This chain uses TRBV27 with TRBJ2-7; D is unresolved. Trimming shortened V by 2 bases and J by 2 bases, and 13 bases separated the two germline ends. Per germline, CDR1 MNHEY and CDR2 SMNVEV (reference sequence). The CDR3 contains 15 residues. For the CDR3, the DNA is TGTGCCAGCAGTTTAGCCCCTGCGGCAGCCTACGAGCAGTACTTC. Translation: CASSLAPAAAYEQYF.

In regard to this clone: A read error may produce the germline difference seen at one junction end. The genes are TRBV27 and TRBJ2-7, with D possibly called TRBD1 or TRBD2 (7 bases each). This CDR3 spans 13 amino acids. From germline, CDR1 is MNHEY and CDR2 SMNVEV (reference sequence). DNA of the CDR3: TGTGCCGGCAGGGGGAGGGTCTCCTACGAGCAGTACTTC. Its protein is CAGRGRVSYEQYF.

The chain combines TRBV5-5 with TRBJ2-5, with 16 bases aligning to TRBD2. V was pared by 0 bases and J by 3 bases, with 8 bases of the junction left unmatched. This CDR3 spans 19 amino acids. Per germline, CDR1 SGHKS and CDR2 YYEKEE (reference sequence). CDR3 nucleotide sequence: TGTGCCAGCAGCTTGGGAGGGACTAGCGGGAGGGCCCTCGAAGAGACCCAGTACTTC. Protein sequence: CASSLGGTSGRALEETQYF.

The table lists this clone with a few counts. The V and J genes are TRBV6-1 and TRBJ2-5, with 16 positions matching TRBD2. The CDR3 runs 16 residues. Germline V gene data show CDR1 as MNHNS and CDR2 as SASEGT. V lost 2 bases to trimming and J lost 11 bases; unmatched junction nucleotides: 8. The CDR3 sequence: CASSETSGLAGGKQYF. CDR3 nucleotides: TGTGCCAGCAGTGAAACCTCGGGACTAGCGGGGGGGAAGCAGTACTTC.